Shown below are 26 T cell receptor beta chains from a single sample sequenced in a study of T cells in Graves' hyperthyroidism and ophthalmopathy. Regions amplified from RNA transcripts were the TCR beta CDR3 regions. RT-PCR in the first round (using the HTBI primer set) targeted the TCR CDR3. Each CDR3 protein is one row after TCRdb ran MiXCR on the multiplex PCR reads. The data show approximately 300,000 distinct CDR3 sequences, over 15% seen once. The specimen was blood. The receptors derive from a woman aged 60 to 75 with Graves' ophthalmopathy.

This clonotype has at least ten counts. This chain uses TRBV7-8 with TRBJ2-7; 9 bases align to TRBD1. The CDR3 sequence is 17 residues long. CDR1 SGHVS and CDR2 FQNEAQ come from the germline V gene. The trim removed 4 bases at V and 6 bases at J, leaving 16 bases unmatched. CDR3 region: CASSSSISGTGSGEQYF. The CDR3 region has the DNA TGTGCCAGCAGCTCCAGTATATCCGGGACAGGGTCAGGCGAGCAGTACTTC.

Of note for this clonotype: A much larger clonotype is one base distant, so this may be a read error. J is TRBJ1-5 and V is TRBV5-1; D is ambiguous. From germline, CDR1 is SGHRS and CDR2 YFSETQ. CDR3 length: 16 residues. The CDR3 spells CPSSIGDTNSNQPQHF. The DNA for the CDR3 is TGCCCCAGCAGCATCGGAGACACTAATAGCAATCAGCCCCAGCATTTT.

This clonotype was observed a handful of times. CDR3 sequence reads: CASRGQGENQPQHF. CDR3 bases: TGTGCCAGCAGGGGACAGGGGGAAAATCAGCCCCAGCATTTT. The chain joins TRBV6-2 or TRBV6-3 to TRBJ1-5, with 11 bases identical to TRBD1. J lost 4 bases, V lost 6 bases, and 2 bases had no gene match. The CDR3 contains 14 residues. The germline CDR1 and CDR2 sequences are MNHEY and SVGEGT.

In regard to this clonotype: Since a much larger clone is just one base distant, this may be a read error. The chain links TRBV24-1 to TRBJ2-1, with 12 bases fitting TRBD1. There are 15 residues in the CDR3. Germline lookup yields CDR1 KGHDR and CDR2 SFDVKD. V shed 4 bases and J 11 bases; nucleotides not matched to a gene: 8. The CDR3 nucleotides read TGTGCCACCAGTGAATCCGGGACAGGGGGCGATAAGCAGTTCTTC. It codes for CATSESGTGGDKQFF.

As concerns this clonotype: This may be a read error: a much more frequent sequence differs by one nucleotide. The V call is TRBV9, the J call TRBJ2-7; TRBD1 is a possible D gene (6 bases). CDR1 and CDR2 (germline): SGDLS, YYNGEE. The CDR3 covers 14 residues. Trimming shortened V by 6 bases and J by 3 bases, and 16 bases separated the two germline ends. CDR3 sequence reads: CASNEDSMNYEQYF. CDR3 coding DNA: TGTGCCAGCAACGAGGACAGTATGAACTACGAGCAGTACTTC.

At least ten counts were recorded for this clonotype. The chain recombines TRBV20-1 with TRBJ1-6, with 9 positions matching TRBD1. Germline V gene sequence: CDR1 DFQATT, CDR2 SNEGSKA (reference sequence). The CDR3 sequence is 12 residues long. V was pared by 5 bases and J by 14 bases, with 7 bases of the junction left unmatched. The CDR3 protein is CSASGQGWTLHF. The CDR3 DNA reads as TGCAGTGCTTCGGGACAGGGTTGGACCCTCCACTTT.

This clonotype occurred many times. V is TRBV20-1 and J is TRBJ1-1, with D hard to call. Between the trimmed V and J ends, which lost 2 bases and 1 base, there was a span of 14 bases. CDR1 DFQATT and CDR2 SNEGSKA come from the germline V gene (reference sequence). CDR3 length equals 15 residues. The CDR3 spells CSARRTALENTEAFF. CDR3 nucleotide sequence: TGCAGTGCTAGACGAACGGCACTTGAGAACACTGAAGCTTTCTTT.

This clonotype was found a few times. The chain uses TRBV5-1 and TRBJ1-3; D not certain. V was trimmed by 7 bases and J by 0 bases, leaving 11 bases between them. Looked up from germline, CDR1 is SGHRS and CDR2 is YFSETQ. CDR3 length equals 14 residues. The CDR3 DNA reads as TGCGCCAGCGCCCGTGAGAGCTCTGGAAACACCATATATTTT. Its translation: CASARESSGNTIYF. The complete variable domain, with remaining parts taken from reference TRBV5-1 and TRBJ1-3, reads KAGVTQTPRYLIKTRGQQVTLSCSPISGHRSVSWYQQTPGQGLQFLFEYFSETQRNKGNFPGRFSGRQFSNSRSEMNVSTLELGDSALYLCASARESSGNTIYFGEGSWLTVV.

This clonotype occurred many times. V usage is TRBV27 and J usage is TRBJ1-6; 11 positions agree with TRBD1. The V gene's germline CDR1 is MNHEY and CDR2 SMNVEV (reference sequence). V dropped 3 bases and J dropped 8; count of bases not matched to a gene: 6. The CDR3 totals 16 residues. The CDR3 nucleotides read TGTGCCAGCAGTTTGGACAGGGGGCGGAGAGATTCACCCCTCCACTTT. Translated, it gives CASSLDRGRRDSPLHF.

This clonotype was seen ten or more times. The rearrangement links TRBV11-2 to TRBJ1-1; possible D gene TRBD1, 5 bases. V dropped 1 base and J dropped 10 bases, with 10 bases sitting between them. The CDR3 is 12 residues long. Germline CDR1 reads SGHAT; CDR2 reads FQNNGV. CDR3 in DNA: TGTGCCAGCAGCTTAGGGGGCCGAGGAGCTTTCTTT. It specifies CASSLGGRGAFF.

The chain couples TRBV5-1 to TRBJ2-5, with D possibly being TRBD1 (6 bases). V was trimmed by 2 bases and J by 2 bases, leaving 19 bases between them. The CDR3 is made up of 17 amino acids. Per germline, CDR1 SGHRS and CDR2 YFSETQ. CDR3 sequence (DNA): TGCGCCAGCAGCTTAAGGGGAACCGGGACAATGCAAGAGACCCAGTACTTC. This codes for CASSLRGTGTMQETQYF.

Remarks on this clonotype: Being one base from a much bigger clone, this may be a read error. V and J are TRBV18 and TRBJ1-1, with D uncertain. The CDR3 extends over 15 amino acids. CDR1 and CDR2 (germline): KGHSH, LQKENI. Trimming took off 3 bases at V and 1 base at J, with 12 bases between the two ends. The CDR3 coding sequence is TGTGCCAGCTCACCCTCGAGCCAAGGGAACACTGAAGCTTTCTTT. Its protein is CASSPSSQGNTEAFF.

This clonotype showed up just a few times. V and J are TRBV7-8 and TRBJ1-1; weak D call: TRBD1 (5 bases). V lost 0 bases to trimming and J lost 5 bases, with 10 bases between them. Germline lookup yields CDR1 SGHVS and CDR2 FQNEAQ. CDR3 length: 14 amino acids. The CDR3 protein is CASSLAAGGTEAFF. CDR3 bases: TGTGCCAGCAGCTTAGCGGCTGGGGGAACTGAAGCTTTCTTT. Supplemented by reference TRBV7-8 and TRBJ1-1, the full variable domain reads GAGVSQSPRYKVAKRGQDVALRCDPISGHVSLFWYQQALGQGPEFLTYFQNEAQLDKSGLPSDRFFAERPEGSVSTLKIQRTQQEDSAVYLCASSLAAGGTEAFFGQGTRLTVV.

The chain employs TRBV27 and TRBJ2-7; 11 nucleotides match TRBD2. The CDR3 has 16 amino acids. Germline CDR1 reads MNHEY; CDR2 reads SMNVEV (reference sequence). V trimming: 3 bases; J trimming: 7 bases; junction bases outside the gene matches: 11. The CDR3 is CASSFSSVAGGEEQYF. DNA of the CDR3: TGTGCCAGCAGTTTTTCATCCGTAGCGGGGGGGGAAGAGCAGTACTTC.

This clonotype showed up many times. The chain joins TRBV7-9 to TRBJ2-3, with 13 bases matching TRBD2. Trimming at V came to 4 bases and at J to 2 bases, leaving 15 bases not matched to a gene. This CDR3 has 20 amino acids. In germline, CDR1 is SEHNR, CDR2 FQNEAQ (reference sequence). DNA of the CDR3: TGTGCCAGCAGCTCGCCCCGACTAGCGGGGGGCCTTACCTTCACAGATACGCAGTATTTT. This encodes CASSSPRLAGGLTFTDTQYF.

This clonotype came up many times. The rearrangement links TRBV20-1 to TRBJ1-1, with TRBD1 as a possible D gene (5 bases). In germline, CDR1 is DFQATT, CDR2 SNEGSKA (reference sequence). The CDR3 has 13 amino acids. For the CDR3, the DNA is TGCTGGGCACAACGGGGGGTGAACACTGAAGCTTTCTTT. Its translation is CWAQRGVNTEAFF.

There are many counts of this clonotype. This rearrangement joins TRBV12-3 or TRBV12-4 to TRBJ2-3; 11 bases line up with TRBD2. V lost 8 bases to trimming and J lost 6 bases; unmatched junction nucleotides: 4. The CDR3 length is 13 residues. CDR3 bases: TGTGCCAGCGGGACTAGCGGCTCCGATACGCAGTATTTT. Protein product: CASGTSGSDTQYF.

This clonotype was picked up a small number of times. V gene TRBV4-1 combines with J gene TRBJ2-2; 9 bases map to TRBD1. This CDR3 is 15 amino acids long. After removal of 3 bases from V and 13 bases from J, the junction contained 12 bases not matched to a gene. Germline assignment: CDR1 MGHRA and CDR2 YSYEKL. As DNA, the CDR3 is TGCGCCAGCAGCCAGGCCACAGGGGGCTTTCTAGGGCTGTTTTTT. Translation gives CASSQATGGFLGLFF.

A note on this clonotype: Possible read error: a much larger clone is one base away. This CDR3 is CATNDLGDTGELFF. The CDR3 region has the DNA TGTGCCACCAATGATTTAGGGGACACCGGGGAGCTGTTTTTT. The chain is built from TRBV24-1 and TRBJ2-2, with TRBD1 as a possible D gene (5 bases). This CDR3 is built from 14 residues. The germline gives CDR1 KGHDR, CDR2 SFDVKD.

This clonotype was observed a few times. The V and J genes are TRBV30 and TRBJ1-5; no firm D call. Trimming took 2 bases from V and 0 from J, leaving 11 bases between them. In germline, CDR1 is GTSNPN, CDR2 SVGIG (reference sequence). CDR3 size: 15 residues. In nucleotides, the CDR3 is TGTGCCTGGAGTTCTCGTCGTTATAGCAATCAGCCCCAGCATTTT. It is translated as CAWSSRRYSNQPQHF.

The J gene is TRBJ2-3, the V gene TRBV5-1; possibly TRBD2 for D (6 bases). The CDR3 sequence is 13 residues long. V was cut by 4 bases and J by 6 bases, with 12 bases left in between. Germline lookup yields CDR1 SGHRS and CDR2 YFSETQ. For the CDR3, the DNA is TGCGCCAGCAGCGGGGGACTCCCCGATACGCAGTATTTT. It encodes CASSGGLPDTQYF.

This clonotype has ten or more counts. The CDR3 coding sequence is TGTGCCAGCACCTCACTGGAAGGGGGCTCCTACAATGAGCAGTTCTTC. This encodes CASTSLEGGSYNEQFF. The chain uses TRBV27 and TRBJ2-1; possibly TRBD1 for D (6 bases). CDR1 is MNHEY and CDR2 is SMNVEV in the germline V gene (reference sequence). Trimming removed 7 bases at V and 0 bases at J, with 16 bases between. The CDR3 covers 16 residues.

This clonotype was seen many times. The V call is TRBV20-1, the J call TRBJ1-1; unclear D gene. The CDR3 contains 13 residues. Trimming shortened V by 6 bases and J by 7 bases, and 18 bases separated the two germline ends. In germline, CDR1 is DFQATT, CDR2 SNEGSKA (reference sequence). The chain's CDR3 is CSALRGFLFEAFF. CDR3 DNA sequence: TGCAGTGCCTTGCGGGGTTTCTTGTTTGAAGCTTTCTTT.

Ten or more counts support this clonotype. This chain links TRBV20-1 with TRBJ1-2; possible D gene TRBD1, 5 bases. Germline loops: CDR1 DFQATT, CDR2 SNEGSKA (reference sequence). The length of the CDR3 is 15 residues. Trimming left V 0 bases short and J 0 bases short, with 11 bases between. CDR3 region: CSARDAQGANYGYTF. The CDR3 coding sequence is TGCAGTGCTAGAGATGCCCAAGGGGCTAACTATGGCTACACCTTC.

This clonotype was seen many times. This sequence joins TRBV9 and TRBJ2-5; 7 nucleotides agree with TRBD2. Germline CDR1 reads SGDLS; CDR2 reads YYNGEE. The CDR3 consists of 16 residues. Losses at the gene ends were 0 bases for V and 1 base for J; bases not matched to a gene: 6. The CDR3 spells CASSVAGGGGQETQYF. The DNA of the CDR3 is TGTGCCAGCAGCGTAGCTGGCGGGGGAGGCCAAGAGACCCAGTACTTC. Combining the CDR3 with reference TRBV9 and TRBJ2-5 gives the whole variable domain DSGVTQTPKHLITATGQRVTLRCSPRSGDLSVYWYQQSLDQGLQFLIQYYNGEERAKGNILERFSAQQFPDLHSELNLSSLELGDSALYFCASSVAGGGGQETQYFGPGTRLLVL.

The V and J genes are TRBV4-1 and TRBJ1-3, with D perhaps TRBD1 (5 bases). The CDR3 contains 16 residues. Germline V gene data show CDR1 as MGHRA and CDR2 as YSYEKL. Deletions cut 0 bases from V and 2 bases from J, with 11 bases between. DNA for the CDR3: TGCGCCAGCAGCCAAGATATGGGGGAAGCTGGAAACACCATATATTTT. This encodes CASSQDMGEAGNTIYF.